The entry below gives a single T cell receptor beta chain sequence along with its context. In the authors' workflow: Reference gene primer amplification gave estimated nucleated cell counts. Sequencing used immunoSEQ multiplex PCR; TCRdb keeps in-frame clones, though not all of them. V and J calls and clone size follow that table, whereas D and trimming were derived from the DNA. This sample has about 35,000 clones, with 85% to 90% found just once. The sample originates from a study of blood T cell repertoires in COVID-19. Background on the study: There were acute and convalescent COVID-19 samples, and they came from the United States, Italy and Spain. T cells, B-cell-depleted T cells, or PBMCs provided the cDNA or gDNA that served as material.

Trimming left V 4 bases short and J 4 bases short, with 4 bases between. This CDR3 has 11 amino acids. The receptor comes from an older man with active COVID-19. Material: peripheral blood. The chain is built from TRBV12-3 or TRBV12-4 and TRBJ2-5; D remains unclear. The CDR3 coding sequence is TGTGCCAGCAGTTCATTAGAGACCCAGTACTTC. Protein product: CASSSLETQYF.